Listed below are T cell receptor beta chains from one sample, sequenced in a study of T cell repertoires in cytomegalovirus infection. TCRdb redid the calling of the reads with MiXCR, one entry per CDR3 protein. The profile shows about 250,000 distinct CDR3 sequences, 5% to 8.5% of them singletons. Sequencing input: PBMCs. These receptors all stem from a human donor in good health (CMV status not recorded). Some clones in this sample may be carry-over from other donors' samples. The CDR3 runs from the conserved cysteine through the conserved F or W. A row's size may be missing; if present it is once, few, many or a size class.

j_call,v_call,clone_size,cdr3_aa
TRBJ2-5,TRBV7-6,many,CASSRLGPRGETQYF
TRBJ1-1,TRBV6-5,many,CASSYSGGIKAFF
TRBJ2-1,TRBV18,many,CASSPRETSGGHNEQFF
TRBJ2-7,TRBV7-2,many,CASSLSGAASYEQYF
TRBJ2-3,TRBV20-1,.,CSARRSTIPDTQYF
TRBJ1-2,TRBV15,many,CATSRALTGGAYYGYTF
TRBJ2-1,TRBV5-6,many,CASNSPGNNEQFF
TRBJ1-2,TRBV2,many,CASSPTGRDGYTF
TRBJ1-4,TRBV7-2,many,CASSRRRESDEKLFF
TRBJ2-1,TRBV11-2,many,CASSLERRGGGINEQFF
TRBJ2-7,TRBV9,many,CASSVGGAVYEQYF
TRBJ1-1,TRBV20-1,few,CSARDFRRGSVTEAFF
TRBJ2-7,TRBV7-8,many,CASSILSGQGEQYF
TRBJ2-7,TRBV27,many,CASSLYRGRAYEQYF
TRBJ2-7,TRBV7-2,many,CASSLGVSSYEQYF
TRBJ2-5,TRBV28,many,CASSLYSRETQYF
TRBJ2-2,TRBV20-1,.,CSANSGALTGELFF
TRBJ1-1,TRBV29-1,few,CSVEATRREAFF
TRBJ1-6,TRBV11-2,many,CASSSVTGRSSPLHF
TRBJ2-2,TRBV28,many,CASSFDPGQGFDTGELFF
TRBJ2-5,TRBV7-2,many,CASSPGVKRGQETQYF
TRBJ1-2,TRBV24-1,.,CATRDLYGYTF
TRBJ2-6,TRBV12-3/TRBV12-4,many,CASSGDTFSGANVLTF
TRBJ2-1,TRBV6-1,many,CATILRTGPYNEQFF
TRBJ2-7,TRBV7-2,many,CASSARHGSEQYF
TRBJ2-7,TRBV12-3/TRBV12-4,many,CASSLARPGGIYEQYF
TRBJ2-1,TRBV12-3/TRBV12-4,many,CASTRPGGAYNEQFF
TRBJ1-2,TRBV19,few,CASSDRDHGYTF
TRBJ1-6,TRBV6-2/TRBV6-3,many,CASSTSESSYNSPLHF